Shown below are 3 T cell receptor beta chains from a single sample sequenced in a study of T cell changes during pregnancy in multiple sclerosis. Clones were sequenced by immunoSEQ multiplex PCR, and TCRdb holds only the in-frame ones, with some missing. Here the sample spans 58,000 or so clones, 80% to 95% being singletons. The sample was CD4+ T cells from peripheral blood mononuclear cells, taken in the third trimester of pregnancy. The receptors come from a female donor with multiple sclerosis, enrolled in a pregnancy study.

The chain uses TRBV5-6 and TRBJ2-2; 7 bases are shared with TRBD1. The CDR3 is 15 amino acids. Germline V gives CDR1 SGHDT, CDR2 YYEEEE. V lost 1 base, J lost 1 base, and 1 base stayed unmatched. In nucleotides, the CDR3 is TGTGCCAGCAGCTTGCGGACAGGGAACACCGGGGAGCTGTTTTTT. This translates into CASSLRTGNTGELFF.

This clone was seen once. J is TRBJ1-1 and V is TRBV7-9, with D maybe TRBD1 (6 bases). The V end lost 5 bases, the J end lost 3 bases, and 16 bases lay between the germline ends. The CDR3 has 15 amino acids. CDR1 and CDR2 (germline): SEHNR, FQNEAQ (reference sequence). The CDR3 DNA sequence: TGTGCCAGCAGCGAAACAACAGGGAGGGACACTGAAGCTTTCTTT. It yields the protein CASSETTGRDTEAFF.

The V and J genes are TRBV4-1 and TRBJ2-1, with TRBD2 matching over 8 bases. This CDR3 has 15 residues. Germline-derived CDR1 and CDR2 are MGHRA and YSYEKL. Trimming took 3 bases from V and 8 from J; bases not matched to a gene: 9. The CDR3 DNA follows: TGCGCCAGCAGCCATCCGGGACTAGAAATCGATGAGCAGTTCTTC. This gives the protein CASSHPGLEIDEQFF.